This T cell receptor beta chain was profiled in a study of T cells in Graves' hyperthyroidism and ophthalmopathy. From RNA transcripts, TCR beta CDR3 regions were amplified. HTBI primers were the set used in a first-round RT-PCR of the TCR CDR3. TCRdb reprocessed the multiplex PCR reads via MiXCR and lists one record per CDR3 protein. This table has about 350,000 distinct CDR3 sequences, approximately 15% appearing once. The CDR3 is made up of 14 amino acids. V was pared by 10 bases and J by 4 bases, with 10 bases of the junction left unmatched. CDR1 and CDR2 from the germline V gene are WSHSY and SAAADI. Graves' hyperthyroidism showing no ophthalmopathy progression within 18 months was considered stable. Those with hyperthyroidism were 18 to 65 years old, newly diagnosed, and ill for under 2 months. Uncontrolled infection, other autoimmune disease, pregnancy or lactation disqualified patients from enrolment. From roughly 10 ml of fresh peripheral blood, PBMCs were isolated.

The chain combines TRBV10-2 with TRBJ2-1; 7 bases align to TRBD2. Material for sequencing was blood. This TCR was sampled from a woman younger than 45 with Graves' hyperthyroidism. The CDR3 DNA reads TGCGCCACCGGGGCCGGGAGGCTTTACAATGAGCAGTTCTTC. Translation gives CATGAGRLYNEQFF.